This T cell receptor beta chain stems from a study of cytomegalovirus exposure and HLA in healthy donors. This CDR3 spans 15 amino acids. CDR1 LGHNA and CDR2 YNFKEQ come from the germline V gene. With 4 bases removed from V and 4 bases from J, the gap between germline ends came to 11 bases. Points from the study as a whole: It was reported in a later analysis that an Asian-associated ancestry cluster showed fewer N-insertions than the roughly 670-donor mean. Likely technical artifact: a cluster of highly shared sequence variants.

Regarding this clone: As yet, its antigen is unknown.

The PCR was carried out with 60 Vbeta primers and 13 Jbeta primers. Profiling relied on immunoSEQ multiplex PCR, and the TCRdb table lists in-frame clones only, not all of them. The sample lists roughly 110,000 clones, approximately 78% occurring once. The sequence was collected from a man aged 25-45 years in good health and CMV-seropositive. Material: PBMCs. This chain links TRBV4-2 with TRBJ2-6, with D perhaps TRBD2 (6 bases). As DNA, the CDR3 is TGTGCCAGCAGCCTTTCGAGCGGGGGGGCCAACGTCCTGACTTTC. Translation: CASSLSSGGANVLTF.